Following are 20 T cell receptor beta chains from one sample sequenced in a study of T cell repertoires in cytomegalovirus infection. Using its own MiXCR run on the reads, TCRdb lists one record per CDR3 protein. The data hold 510,000 or so distinct CDR3 sequences, with around a quarter observed a single time. Sequencing input: PBMCs. These receptors all come from a human donor in good health (CMV status not recorded). Some clones in this sample may be carry-over from other donors' samples.

V is TRBV11-2 and J is TRBJ1-1, with D unresolved. Trimming stripped 1 base from V and 9 bases from J, with 12 bases between. The length of the CDR3 is 13 residues. CDR1 and CDR2 (germline): SGHAT, FQNNGV. CDR3 sequence (DNA): TGTGCCAGCAGCTTAGGAGGTACACGCCAAGCTTTCTTT. Residues: CASSLGGTRQAFF. Full variable domain (rest looked up from reference TRBV11-2 and TRBJ1-1): EAGVAQSPRYKIIEKRQSVAFWCNPISGHATLYWYQQILGQGPKLLIQFQNNGVVDDSQLPKDRFSAERLKGVDSTLKIQPAKLEDSAVYLCASSLGGTRQAFFGQGTRLTVV.

This clonotype appeared many times. The V call is TRBV7-9, the J call TRBJ2-1, with 8 bases fitting TRBD2. CDR3 length equals 16 residues. V lost 4 bases and J lost 4; bases outside the gene matches: 9. Germline CDR1 and CDR2: SEHNR and FQNEAQ (reference sequence). CDR3 loop: CASSSVAGNPYNEQFF. CDR3 coding DNA: TGTGCCAGCAGCTCCGTAGCGGGGAACCCGTACAATGAGCAGTTCTTC.

This clonotype has just a few counts. The chain carries TRBV19 and TRBJ1-1; D gene unclear. V lost 3 bases to trimming and J lost 7 bases, with 6 bases between them. CDR3 length equals 11 residues. CDR1 LNHDA and CDR2 SQIVND come from the germline V gene (reference sequence). CDR3 DNA: TGTGCCAGTAGTATTTACGGTGAAGCTTTCTTT. It codes for CASSIYGEAFF.

V gene TRBV20-1 combines with J gene TRBJ2-1; TRBD2 matches 10 bases. V shed 4 bases and J 5 bases; nucleotides not matched to a gene: 8. Germline V gene data show CDR1 as DFQATT and CDR2 as SNEGSKA (reference sequence). The CDR3 covers 15 residues. The chain's CDR3 is CSATDRTSGNNEQFF. In nucleotides, the CDR3 is TGCAGTGCTACAGACCGGACTAGCGGTAACAATGAGCAGTTCTTC.

This clonotype appeared once. This sequence joins TRBV27 and TRBJ2-2, with a tentative D call TRBD1 (5 bases). The CDR3 has 15 residues. Germline CDR1 is MNHEY and CDR2 is SMNVEV (reference sequence). Trimming took off 0 bases at V and 5 bases at J, with 10 bases between the two ends. The chain's CDR3 is CASSLSRAPTGELFF. As DNA, the CDR3 is TGTGCCAGCAGTTTATCCAGGGCGCCAACCGGGGAGCTGTTTTTT.

This chain links TRBV28 with TRBJ1-1; D is ambiguous. Germline loops: CDR1 MDHEN, CDR2 SYDVKM. This CDR3 comprises 13 residues. The V end was cut by 7 bases, the J end by 4 bases, with 13 bases between. CDR3 in amino acids: CASTLVGSTEAFF. CDR3 DNA sequence: TGTGCCAGCACCTTGGTAGGGTCCACTGAAGCTTTCTTT.

This clonotype turned up a few times. The V and J genes are TRBV12-3 or TRBV12-4 and TRBJ1-2; 12 bases align to TRBD1. Trimming cost V 6 bases and J 4 bases; bases outside gene matches: 6. CDR3 length: 15 amino acids. In DNA, the CDR3 is TGTGCCAGCAGCTCCGGGACAGGGGGCACCTATGGCTACACCTTC. Amino acid sequence: CASSSGTGGTYGYTF.

This clonotype was seen repeatedly, ten times or more. The V and J genes are TRBV29-1 and TRBJ2-1, with a possible D match to TRBD2 (5 bases). The CDR3 covers 13 residues. Germline V gene data show CDR1 as SQVTM and CDR2 as ANQGSEA. Between the trimmed V and J ends, which lost 6 bases and 4 bases, there was a span of 13 bases. CDR3 sequence (DNA): TGCAGCGTCCAAGGAGGTGCGTACAATGAGCAGTTCTTC. Protein: CSVQGGAYNEQFF.

Many counts were recorded for this clonotype. The gene calls are TRBV7-2 and TRBJ2-3; 7 positions match TRBD2. Germline-derived CDR1 and CDR2 are SGHTA and FQGNSA. The junction had 1 base not matched to a gene; V was cut back by 1 base and J by 0 bases. The CDR3 length is 15 residues. The CDR3 reads CASSLVSGSTDTQYF. For the CDR3, the DNA is TGTGCCAGCAGCTTAGTTAGCGGGAGCACAGATACGCAGTATTTT.

The table lists this clonotype with a few counts. This sequence joins TRBV5-6 and TRBJ2-7, with 8 nucleotides matching TRBD2. CDR1 is SGHDT, CDR2 YYEEEE, per germline. The junction had 4 bases not matched to a gene; V was cut back by 1 base and J by 1 base. CDR3 length: 15 amino acids. CDR3 nucleotide sequence: TGTGCCAGCAGCTTGTCAGCGGGAGCGTCCTACGAGCAGTACGTC. Its translation: CASSLSAGASYEQYV.

The chain combines TRBV27 with TRBJ2-7; 10 bases align to TRBD1. The CDR3 runs to 15 residues. The V gene end was trimmed by 5 bases and the J gene end by 2 bases; junction bases not matched to a gene: 6. The germline CDR1 and CDR2 sequences are MNHEY and SMNVEV (reference sequence). The CDR3 here is CASSPFGQGAYEQYF. In DNA, the CDR3 is TGTGCCAGCAGTCCCTTCGGACAGGGGGCCTACGAGCAGTACTTC.

This clonotype was picked up a small number of times. The V gene is TRBV27, the J gene TRBJ2-7; 8 nucleotides agree with TRBD1. This CDR3 comprises 15 residues. Germline trimming cut 6 bases from V and 6 bases from J; bases unmatched to any gene: 13. The germline V gene encodes CDR1 MNHEY and CDR2 SMNVEV (reference sequence). The CDR3 coding sequence is TGTGCCAGCAGGATCTCGACAGGGGCGGCTCGCGAGCAGTACTTC. This codes for CASRISTGAAREQYF.

This clonotype occurred many times. The chain links TRBV7-2 to TRBJ1-6; D ambiguous. Trimming took off 5 bases at V and 3 bases at J, with 5 bases between the two ends. Germline CDR1 reads SGHTA; CDR2 reads FQGNSA. This CDR3 comprises 13 residues. The DNA of the CDR3 is TGTGCCAGCAGCCAAATCTATAATTCACCCCTCCACTTT. Residues: CASSQIYNSPLHF.

The chain joins TRBV28 to TRBJ2-7, with a weak D call TRBD2 (6 bases). Germline V gene sequence: CDR1 MDHEN, CDR2 SYDVKM. V was pared by 4 bases and J by 9 bases, with 13 bases between. The CDR3 has 12 residues. The CDR3 reads CASSWADYWQYF. The CDR3 DNA follows: TGTGCCAGCAGTTGGGCGGACTACTGGCAGTACTTC.

The chain recombines TRBV6-5 with TRBJ1-4, with a possible D match to TRBD1 (5 bases). Germline V gives CDR1 MNHEY, CDR2 SVGAGI. The CDR3 is 17 amino acids. V lost 0 bases to trimming and J lost 2 bases, with 13 bases between them. The CDR3 sequence: CASSYSTDLSTNEKLFF. CDR3 nucleotides: TGTGCCAGCAGTTACTCGACAGATCTGTCTACTAATGAAAAACTGTTTTTT.

In its sample, this clonotype was seen many times. The chain employs TRBV7-2 and TRBJ2-2; 9 nucleotides line up with TRBD2. The CDR3 runs to 16 residues. Germline CDR1 is SGHTA and CDR2 is FQGNSA. J lost 0 bases, V lost 5 bases, and 4 bases had no gene match. Here the CDR3 reads CASSPRGGPNTGELFF. As DNA, the CDR3 is TGTGCCAGCAGCCCGCGGGGGGGGCCGAACACCGGGGAGCTGTTTTTT.

This clonotype turned up a few times. CDR3 nucleotides: TGTGCCAGCAGTCCCGGGCCGCCTAGGGGCTACACCTTC. Translated, it gives CASSPGPPRGYTF. The chain links TRBV12-3 or TRBV12-4 to TRBJ1-2; D call uncertain. The V end was cut by 5 bases, the J end by 8 bases, with 15 bases between. The CDR3 has 13 amino acids.

This clonotype has a handful of counts. This chain uses TRBV6-6 with TRBJ2-3; 11 nucleotides agree with TRBD2. There are 17 residues in the CDR3. Germline lookup yields CDR1 MNHNY and CDR2 SVGAGI (reference sequence). V lost 3 bases, J lost 3 bases, and 8 bases stayed unmatched. Written as DNA, the CDR3 is TGTGCCAGCAGTTATCCCCCCGGACTAGCGGGTACAGATACGCAGTATTTT. Translated: CASSYPPGLAGTDTQYF.

This clonotype has just a few counts. The rearrangement joins TRBV6-1 to TRBJ1-4; weak D call: TRBD1 (5 bases). The V and J ends lost 5 bases and 2 bases respectively, with 15 bases between them. The CDR3 is 16 residues long. Germline-derived CDR1 and CDR2 are MNHNS and SASEGT. In DNA, the CDR3 is TGTGCCAGCAGTTCCAGGGTTGGGGTCACTAATGAAAAACTGTTTTTT. Its protein product is CASSSRVGVTNEKLFF.

This clonotype was counted only a few times. This chain links TRBV7-3 with TRBJ1-1, with TRBD1 as a possible D gene (5 bases). The germline V gene encodes CDR1 SGHTA and CDR2 FQGTGA. CDR3 length equals 13 residues. The V end lost 6 bases, the J end lost 0 bases, and 8 bases lay between the germline ends. The CDR3 sequence: CASRGEMNTEAFF. The CDR3 region has the DNA TGTGCCAGCAGGGGGGAGATGAACACTGAAGCTTTCTTT.